The rows below give T cell receptor beta chains drawn from one sample of a study of T cells in tumors after PD-1 blockade. TCRdb's copy holds only in-frame clones and misses some; the assay was immunoSEQ multiplex PCR. The table lists about 15,000 clones, roughly two thirds of them singletons. Sequenced material: tumor tissue, taken after anti-PD-1 treatment. All receptors come from a human donor with cutaneous squamous cell carcinoma. CDR3s include the opening cysteine and the closing phenylalanine or tryptophan. A D gene is named only where the DNA matches it firmly. Clone size is shown for a subset of rows, as once, few, many or a class of expanded clone.

v_gene	j_gene	d_gene	abundance	CDR3nt	CDR3aa
TRBV6-2/TRBV6-3	TRBJ1-6	NA	NA	TGTGCCAGCAGTTACTCATCGGCAAGTTCTACGAATTCACCCCTCCACTTT	CASSYSSASSTNSPLHF
TRBV19	TRBJ1-4	NA	NA	TGTGCCAGCTCAATAAGGAGAACAACTAATGAAAAACTGTTTTTT	CASSIRRTTNEKLFF
TRBV5-8	TRBJ1-5	NA	NA	TGTGCCAGCAGCTTGGAAGGGTGGGCCAATCAGCCCCAGCATTTT	CASSLEGWANQPQHF
TRBV7-9	TRBJ1-6	NA	NA	TGTGCCAGCAGCTTACTGGAAAATAATTCACCCCTCCACTTT	CASSLLENNSPLHF
TRBV5-1	TRBJ2-5	NA	NA	TGCGCCAGGCTGGGGGCGCCCCAAGAGACCCAGTACTTC	CARLGAPQETQYF
TRBV28	TRBJ2-3	TRBD1	NA	TGTGCCAGCAGTTCCCAGACAGGGGGTTTGTCAGATACGCAGTATTTT	CASSSQTGGLSDTQYF
TRBV28	TRBJ2-1	TRBD2	NA	TGTGCCAGCAGTCCCGCCGGGACTAGCGGGTCTAATGAGCAGTTCTTC	CASSPAGTSGSNEQFF
TRBV19	TRBJ1-5	NA	NA	TGTGCCAGTAGTATACGACTCGACAGCAAAGGAGGGTCCCAGCATTTT	CASSIRLDSKGGSQHF
TRBV3-1/TRBV3-2	TRBJ1-1	NA	NA	TGTGCCAGCAGCCAAGGGGTCACTGAAGCTTTCTTT	CASSQGVTEAFF
TRBV29-1	TRBJ2-1	TRBD2	NA	TGCAGCGGAAAGCGGGGGGGATACAATGAGCAGTTCTTC	CSGKRGGYNEQFF
TRBV4-3	TRBJ2-7	TRBD2	NA	TGCGCCAGCAGCCACAGTGCGGGGGGCCCAGGCTACGAGCAGTACTTC	CASSHSAGGPGYEQYF
TRBV9	TRBJ2-3	TRBD2	NA	TGTGCCAGCAGCGTAGCGGGAGGGTCAGATACGCAGTATTTT	CASSVAGGSDTQYF
TRBV27	TRBJ2-6	TRBD1	NA	TGTGCCAGCCGGACAGGGAGCTCTGGGGCCAACGTCCTGACTTTC	CASRTGSSGANVLTF
TRBV6-1	TRBJ2-7	TRBD1	NA	TGTGCCAGCACTCTCTCGACAGGGTACACCTACGAGCAGTACTTC	CASTLSTGYTYEQYF
TRBV2	TRBJ1-2	TRBD1	medium-sized	TGTGCCAGCAGTGAACTGGGGACAGCCAACTATGGCTACACCTTC	CASSELGTANYGYTF
TRBV27	TRBJ2-3	TRBD2	NA	TGTGCCAGCAGTTTAGCAAGCGGGAGTAGGGCAGATACGCAGTATTTT	CASSLASGSRADTQYF
TRBV12-3/TRBV12-4	TRBJ1-1	TRBD1	NA	TGTGCCAGCAGGACAGGGGGGTCCACTGAAGCTTTCTTT	CASRTGGSTEAFF
TRBV19	TRBJ1-2	NA	medium-sized	TGTGCCAGTAGTCTCGGGGGCAGGGACGGCTACACCTTC	CASSLGGRDGYTF
TRBV19	TRBJ2-1	NA	few	TGTGCCAGTAGTCCCAGCTACAATGAGCAGTTCTTC	CASSPSYNEQFF
TRBV6-1	TRBJ1-6	NA	NA	TGTGCCAGCAGTGAGTCGCTATCCGCGAATTCACCCCTCCACTTT	CASSESLSANSPLHF
TRBV7-9	TRBJ2-1	TRBD2	NA	TGTGCCAGCAGCCAGGGAAGGGGTAGCGGGGGGGCATCCCGCAATGAGCAGTTCTTC	CASSQGRGSGGASRNEQFF
TRBV10-3	TRBJ2-1	TRBD2	NA	TGTGCCATCAGTGACTCTAGCGGGGCTCGTGAGCAGTTCTTC	CAISDSSGAREQFF
TRBV15	TRBJ2-3	NA	NA	TGTGCCACCAGCAGAGAAGCGACTAGTAGTCTAGATACGCAGTATTTT	CATSREATSSLDTQYF
TRBV9	TRBJ1-6	TRBD1	NA	TGTGCCAGCAGCGTGACAGGGAATTCACCCCTCCACTTT	CASSVTGNSPLHF
TRBV7-6	TRBJ1-5	NA	NA	TGTGCCAGCAGCCGGTCCTCGGGGGGCGGGCAGCCCCAGCATTTT	CASSRSSGGGQPQHF
TRBV6-5	TRBJ1-5	NA	NA	TGTGCCAGCAGAGACGGCGGGGGCAATCAGCCCCAGCATTTT	CASRDGGGNQPQHF
TRBV18	TRBJ1-2	NA	NA	TGTGCCAGCTCACCTGGGACCGCAACTAACTATGGCTACACCTTC	CASSPGTATNYGYTF
TRBV18	TRBJ2-7	NA	NA	TGTGCCAGCTCAGAGGACAGAACCGGGATTGGCGAGCAGTACTTC	CASSEDRTGIGEQYF
TRBV14	TRBJ2-7	TRBD2	NA	TGTGCCAGCAGCCGACTAGCGGGTACCGAGCAGTACTTC	CASSRLAGTEQYF
TRBV18	TRBJ2-5	TRBD1	few	TGTGCCAGCTCACCAAGGGCAGGGGGTTACCAAGAGACCCAGTACTTC	CASSPRAGGYQETQYF
TRBV11-3	TRBJ2-7	NA	NA	TGTGCCAGCAGCTTAATAAGGGGGGCCCCCATTCGGGAGCAGTACTTC	CASSLIRGAPIREQYF
TRBV19	TRBJ1-5	NA	NA	TGTGCCAGTAGTACGAGGGGACGGACTTATAGCAATCAGCCCCAGCATTTT	CASSTRGRTYSNQPQHF
TRBV6-5	TRBJ2-1	NA	NA	TGTGCCAGCAGTTACTCGGTCGTCCAGGCTGGAAATGAGCAGTTCTTC	CASSYSVVQAGNEQFF
TRBV6-5	TRBJ2-5	TRBD2	NA	TGTGCCAGCAGGGGGACTAGTGTCGAGACCCAGTACTTC	CASRGTSVETQYF
TRBV7-9	TRBJ1-1	NA	NA	TGTGCCAGCTCGCGTTTGCCAGAAAAAAAGAACACTGAAGCTTTCTTT	CASSRLPEKKNTEAFF
TRBV4-2	TRBJ2-2	NA	NA	TGTGCCAGCAGCCAAGTACGAGGGGGCACCGGGGAGCTGTTTTTT	CASSQVRGGTGELFF
TRBV6-5	TRBJ2-7	NA	once	TGTGCCAGCAGACAGGGTATTTCATCCTACGAGCAGTACTTC	CASRQGISSYEQYF
TRBV7-9	TRBJ2-2	TRBD2	few	TGTGCCAGCAGCTTAGCGTACGTCAGCGGGAGAAACACCGGGGAGCTGTTTTTT	CASSLAYVSGRNTGELFF
TRBV12-3/TRBV12-4	TRBJ2-7	NA	NA	TGTGCCAGCAGTTTTTCCAGGGGCTACGAGCAGTACTTC	CASSFSRGYEQYF
TRBV29-1	TRBJ2-3	TRBD2	NA	TGCAGCGTTCGCTGGACAGTCCCTGGGCTAGCGGGGGTGAACACAGATACGCAGTATTTT	CSVRWTVPGLAGVNTDTQYF
TRBV19	TRBJ1-5	NA	NA	TGTGCCAGTAGTATATCTGGGATGAATCAGCCCCAGCATTTT	CASSISGMNQPQHF
TRBV15	TRBJ2-7	NA	NA	TGTGCCACCAGCAGGGACCCAGGCCCATCCGAGCAGTACTTC	CATSRDPGPSEQYF
TRBV28	TRBJ1-4	NA	NA	TGTGCCAGCAGTTTTCCAGGGATGGGGGATGAAAAACTGTTTTTT	CASSFPGMGDEKLFF
TRBV6-4	TRBJ2-6	NA	NA	TGTGCCAGCAGCCCGGGGGCTCACTCTGGGGCCAACGTCCTGACTTTC	CASSPGAHSGANVLTF
TRBV7-2	TRBJ1-2	NA	NA	TGTGCCAGCAGCCAGAATGACCAGGGTCGCTATGGCTACACCTTC	CASSQNDQGRYGYTF
TRBV11-3	TRBJ1-6	NA	NA	TGTGCCAGCAGCTTAAACAGGGTGGGTAATTCACCCCTCCACTTT	CASSLNRVGNSPLHF
TRBV4-2	TRBJ2-2	TRBD2	NA	TGTGCCAGCAGGCGCCGACTAGCGGGCGGTAACACCGGGGAGCTGTTTTTT	CASRRRLAGGNTGELFF
TRBV20-1	TRBJ1-2	NA	NA	TGCAGTGCTAGTATTGGCTCTAACTATGGCTACACCTTC	CSASIGSNYGYTF
TRBV4-1	TRBJ2-7	NA	NA	TGCGCCAGCAGCCAAACCCCGGGACCGGCCTACGAGCAGTACTTC	CASSQTPGPAYEQYF